This is a list of T cell receptor beta chains from one sample in a study of blood T cell repertoires in COVID-19. Here immunoSEQ multiplex PCR was the method, and the copy in TCRdb shows in-frame clones only, minus some. The sample yields 25,000 to 30,000 clones, roughly 90% seen once. Input material: peripheral blood. These receptors were collected from a human donor in a cohort sampled during active COVID-19. CDR3s include the opening cysteine and the closing phenylalanine or tryptophan. D genes are given only for firm matches.

>TRBV9|TRBD1|TRBJ1-6
TGTGCCAGCACCCCAGGGGTTGGGACAGGGGGGGGGAATTCACCCCTCCACTTT
CASTPGVGTGGGNSPLHF
>TRBV7-9|TRBD1|TRBJ2-5
TGTGCCAGCAGCCTTCGGGGACAGGGGTCCGCGGAGACCCAGTACTTC
CASSLRGQGSAETQYF
>TRBV30|TRBD2|TRBJ2-1
TGTGCCTGGAGTAAGGGACTAGCGGTGCAGTTCTTC
CAWSKGLAVQFF
>TRBV27|-|TRBJ2-5
TGTGCCAGCAAACCACCGGGACTGGAAGAGACCCAGTACTTC
CASKPPGLEETQYF
>TRBV5-1|TRBD1|TRBJ1-6
TGCGCCAGCAGCCCAGGACAGGGCGGCTCACCCCTCCACTTT
CASSPGQGGSPLHF
>TRBV18|TRBD1|TRBJ1-2
TGTGCCAGCTCACCGACTCCCGGGACAGAAACTAATGGCTACACCTTC
CASSPTPGTETNGYTF
>TRBV9|-|TRBJ1-3
TGTGCCAGCAGCACCCGGGGGGGAAACACCATATATTTT
CASSTRGGNTIYF
>TRBV2|TRBD2|TRBJ2-1
TGTGCCAGCTCCAGCTCTAGCGGGGGGGCAGGTGAGCAGTTCTTC
CASSSSSGGAGEQFF
>TRBV5-1|-|TRBJ2-3
TGCGCCAGCAGCTTGGGCCAGGATGGAATAGATACGCAGTATTTT
CASSLGQDGIDTQYF
>TRBV4-2|-|TRBJ1-2
TGTGCCAGCAGCCCCGGGGGAGGGGTCGGTGGCTACACCTTC
CASSPGGGVGGYTF
>TRBV29-1|-|TRBJ1-1
TGCAGCGGAACAGCAGGGGTGGAAGTAGCTTTCTTT
CSGTAGVEVAFF
>TRBV10-3|-|TRBJ1-2
TGTGCCATCAGTGAGCTGGGGGCGACGGGCGGCTACACCTTC
CAISELGATGGYTF
>TRBV18|-|TRBJ1-3
TGTGCCAGCTCAGACACGAGCTTCTCTGGAAACACCATATATTTT
CASSDTSFSGNTIYF